This T cell receptor beta chain derives from a study of T cell responses to AZD1222 COVID-19 vaccine. About the study: Pooled together were second doses at about 4 or about 12 weeks.

This CDR3 comprises 16 residues. The germline V gene has CDR1 SGHTS and CDR2 YDEGEE. V was shortened by 2 bases and J by 0 bases, with 14 bases between the two germline ends. On this clone: Its target is unknown.

Study-wide results and limits: Donor demographics were predominantly white British with a female majority; clonal diversity may be underestimated. Spike-wide coverage was observed for vaccine-associated CD4 TCRs, with dominant responses at 160-218 and 743-854. Variant regions that are unmutated are reportedly the target of nearly half of spike-specific TCRs.

Some clones are missing from TCRdb's copy, which holds only in-frame ones; the method was immunoSEQ multiplex PCR. The sample lists 160,000 or so clones; about 88% were seen once. The sequence derives from an adult in good health. The chain links TRBV5-8 to TRBJ1-2, with D tentatively TRBD1 (5 bases). Source: peripheral blood, taken on day 0 of AZD1222 vaccination. The CDR3 reads CASSFDWGGANYGYTF. DNA of the CDR3: TGTGCCAGCAGCTTCGATTGGGGGGGAGCTAACTATGGCTACACCTTC.